The next 32 T cell receptor beta chains were all read from a single sample in a study of blood T cell repertoires in COVID-19. Repertoires were generated with immunoSEQ multiplex PCR, while TCRdb's copy carries only in-frame clones and drops some. The sample has 150,000 to 200,000 clones; 82% are singletons. Sequenced: peripheral blood. Source of these receptors: a woman older than 75 with acute or convalescent COVID-19.

This clone appeared a single time. The J gene is TRBJ2-7, the V gene TRBV23-1; 7 bases are a match to TRBD1. TRBV23-1 is an ORF, with its function uncertain. The CDR3 sequence is 17 residues long. J gave up 1 base and V 2 bases, and 11 bases lay outside the gene matches. CDR3 amino acids: CASSQATRQGDSYEQYF. The CDR3 nucleotides are TGCGCCAGCAGTCAAGCAACGAGGCAGGGGGATTCCTACGAGCAGTACTTC.

The chain employs TRBV30 and TRBJ1-3; a possible D gene is TRBD1 (5 bases). The germline V gene has CDR1 GTSNPN and CDR2 SVGIG (reference sequence). V lost 3 bases to trimming and J lost 2 bases, with 8 bases between them. CDR3 length equals 13 residues. The CDR3 DNA reads as TGTGCCTGGAGAGGGGTTCCTGGAAACACCATATATTTT. Translation: CAWRGVPGNTIYF.

The rearrangement links TRBV4-1 to TRBJ1-3; TRBD1 is a possible D gene (5 bases). Trimming took off 4 bases at V and 1 base at J, with 11 bases between the two ends. Looked up from germline, CDR1 is MGHRA and CDR2 is YSYEKL. This CDR3 comprises 15 residues. The chain's CDR3 is CASSPDSTSGNTIYF. The CDR3 coding sequence is TGCGCCAGCAGCCCCGACAGCACATCTGGAAACACCATATATTTT.

The chain joins TRBV7-9 to TRBJ1-5; D gene uncertain. V lost 5 bases to trimming and J lost 0 bases, with 11 bases between them. This CDR3 contains 15 residues. In germline, CDR1 is SEHNR, CDR2 FQNEAQ (reference sequence). The CDR3: CASSPGVGSNQPQHF. CDR3 DNA sequence: TGTGCCAGCAGCCCCGGGGTGGGTAGCAATCAGCCCCAGCATTTT.

The chain is built from TRBV11-2 and TRBJ1-1; D gene uncertain. Per the germline V gene, CDR1 is SGHAT and CDR2 is FQNNGV. Trimming left V 0 bases short and J 5 bases short, with 10 bases between. The CDR3 runs to 14 residues. The CDR3 here is CASSLDGIGTEAFF. The CDR3 bases are TGTGCCAGCAGCTTAGACGGGATCGGGACTGAAGCTTTCTTT.

The V call is TRBV29-1, the J call TRBJ1-2, with D maybe TRBD1 (6 bases). The V gene's germline CDR1 is SQVTM and CDR2 ANQGSEA. The CDR3 has 13 residues. Trimming removed 4 bases from V and 5 bases from J, with 14 bases in between. CDR3 amino acids: CSVGDMPGYGYTF. Written as DNA, the CDR3 is TGCAGCGTTGGGGACATGCCAGGGTATGGCTACACCTTC. The complete variable domain, with remaining parts taken from reference TRBV29-1 and TRBJ1-2, reads SAVISQKPSRDICQRGTSLTIQCQVDSQVTMMFWYRQQPGQSLTLIATANQGSEATYESGFVIDKFPISRPNLTFSTLTVSNMSPEDSSIYLCSVGDMPGYGYTFGSGTRLTVV.

This chain connects TRBV9 to TRBJ2-1, with TRBD1 matching 10 bases. V lost 4 bases, J lost 7 bases, and 11 bases stayed unmatched. CDR1 is SGDLS and CDR2 is YYNGEE in the germline V gene. This CDR3 region has 16 residues. As DNA, the CDR3 is TGTGCCAGCAGCTCCAGGGGGACAGGGGCAGGAAATGAGCAGTTCTTC. Protein sequence: CASSSRGTGAGNEQFF.

The CDR3 here is CASSPRLTSGRNEQFF. The CDR3 nucleotides are TGTGCCAGCAGCCCTAGGTTAACTAGCGGGAGGAATGAGCAGTTCTTC. This sequence joins TRBV7-9 and TRBJ2-1, with 12 bases lining up with TRBD2. Germline lookup yields CDR1 SEHNR and CDR2 FQNEAQ (reference sequence). V was pared by 5 bases and J by 7 bases, with 9 bases of the junction left unmatched. The CDR3 spans 16 residues. Full variable domain (rest looked up from reference TRBV7-9 and TRBJ2-1): DTGVSQNPRHKITKRGQNVTFRCDPISEHNRLYWYRQTLGQGPEFLTYFQNEAQLEKSRLLSDRFSAERPKGSFSTLEIQRTEQGDSAMYLCASSPRLTSGRNEQFFGPGTRLTVL.

The rearrangement uses TRBV2 and TRBJ1-1; 8 bases agree with TRBD1. The CDR3 is 17 amino acids. V lost 3 bases to trimming and J lost 0 bases; unmatched junction nucleotides: 9. CDR1 and CDR2 from the germline V gene are SNHLY and FYNNEI. DNA of the CDR3: TGTGCCAGCAGTGATGGGGGGACAGGCGCACTGAACACTGAAGCTTTCTTT. Translating it yields CASSDGGTGALNTEAFF.

The rearrangement uses TRBV5-1 and TRBJ2-1; maybe TRBD2 (6 bases). With 1 base removed from V and 8 bases from J, the gap between germline ends came to 10 bases. The CDR3 covers 13 residues. Germline lookup yields CDR1 SGHRS and CDR2 YFSETQ. CDR3 bases: TGCGCCAGCAGCTTGCGGGGCGGGGATGAGCAGTTCTTC. This codes for CASSLRGGDEQFF.

The chain employs TRBV4-3 and TRBJ1-2, with 7 bases aligning to TRBD1. V shed 1 base, J shed 4 bases, and the junction held 6 bases outside the gene matches. This CDR3 spans 15 amino acids. CDR1 LGHNA and CDR2 YSLEER come from the germline V gene. DNA for the CDR3: TGCGCCAGCAGCCAAGCTGGACAGGTCCCCTATGGCTACACCTTC. This gives the protein CASSQAGQVPYGYTF.

The rearrangement joins TRBV11-3 to TRBJ1-2; D is ambiguous. The germline gives CDR1 SGHNT, CDR2 YENEEA. V was clipped by 2 bases and J by 6 bases, with 10 bases between them. This CDR3 comprises 13 residues. The CDR3 bases are TGTGCCAGCAGCTTATCCCGCGGGGATGGCTACACCTTC. Protein: CASSLSRGDGYTF.

This clone was detected a few times. This sequence joins TRBV30 and TRBJ1-3, with D uncertain. Trimming cost V 4 bases and J 4 bases, with 8 bases left between them. The germline gives CDR1 GTSNPN, CDR2 SVGIG (reference sequence). The CDR3 has 12 amino acids. The CDR3 region has the DNA TGTGCCTGGACCCGAGGGGGAAACACCATATATTTT. Translated: CAWTRGGNTIYF.

The J gene is TRBJ1-2, the V gene TRBV15, with unresolved D. The V end lost 1 base, the J end lost 2 bases, and 5 bases lay between the germline ends. Germline loops: CDR1 LNHNV, CDR2 YYDKDF (reference sequence). CDR3 size: 13 residues. The CDR3 DNA sequence: TGTGCCACCAGCAGAGGAGGGAACTATGGCTACACCTTC. This codes for CATSRGGNYGYTF.

The chain couples TRBV7-7 to TRBJ2-2, with a possible D match to TRBD1 (6 bases). Germline CDR1 is SSHAT and CDR2 is FNYEAQ (reference sequence). The V and J ends lost 5 bases and 4 bases respectively, with 17 bases between them. The CDR3 is 16 residues long. The CDR3 sequence is CASSQGRQTITGELFF. The DNA of the CDR3 is TGTGCCAGCAGCCAGGGGCGGCAGACGATCACCGGGGAGCTGTTTTTT.

This rearrangement joins TRBV27 to TRBJ1-5, with 12 nucleotides matching TRBD1. V lost 8 bases to trimming and J lost 9 bases; unmatched junction nucleotides: 8. CDR1 MNHEY and CDR2 SMNVEV come from the germline V gene (reference sequence). This CDR3 has 14 amino acids. This CDR3 is CASGDRGPAGPQHF. CDR3 sequence (DNA): TGTGCCAGCGGGGACAGGGGGCCGGCCGGGCCCCAGCATTTT.

The V and J genes are TRBV11-2 and TRBJ2-4, with 8 bases lining up with TRBD2. CDR3 length: 14 amino acids. Germline-derived CDR1 and CDR2 are SGHAT and FQNNGV. Trimming cost V 1 base and J 4 bases; bases outside gene matches: 0. CDR3 region: CASSLAGGKNIQYF. CDR3 in DNA: TGTGCCAGCAGCTTAGCGGGAGGGAAAAACATTCAGTACTTC.

The V and J genes are TRBV7-9 and TRBJ2-7, with 7 positions matching TRBD1. V lost 5 bases to trimming and J lost 5 bases; unmatched junction nucleotides: 15. Germline V lookup: CDR1 SEHNR, CDR2 FQNEAQ (reference sequence). CDR3 length: 16 amino acids. This CDR3 is CASSPNLGQKSNEQYF. DNA for the CDR3: TGTGCCAGCAGCCCTAACCTGGGACAGAAAAGTAACGAGCAGTACTTC.

The chain carries TRBV11-3 and TRBJ1-1, with 7 bases aligning to TRBD1. The ends lost 5 bases at V and 9 bases at J; junction bases unmatched: 6. Germline CDR1 reads SGHNT; CDR2 reads YENEEA. This CDR3 contains 12 residues. This chain's CDR3 is CASSPGQPKAFF. CDR3 DNA sequence: TGTGCCAGCAGCCCGGGACAGCCGAAAGCTTTCTTT. Together with reference TRBV11-3 and TRBJ1-1, the CDR3 gives the full variable domain: EAGVVQSPRYKIIEKKQPVAFWCNPISGHNTLYWYLQNLGQGPELLIRYENEEAVDDSQLPKDRFSAERLKGVDSTLKIQPAELGDSAVYLCASSPGQPKAFFGQGTRLTVV.

About this clone: At one of its ends the junction is not consistent with the germline gene, which may arise from a read error. The chain couples TRBV27 to TRBJ2-7, with a possible D match to TRBD1 (5 bases). The CDR3 is made up of 16 amino acids. Germline lookup yields CDR1 MNHEY and CDR2 SMNVEV (reference sequence). CDR3 in amino acids: CASSLSPGRANYEQYF. The CDR3 DNA is TGTGCCAGCAGTCTATCGCCCGGCAGGGCCAACTACGAGCAGTACTTC.

This clone was detected once. The genes are TRBV7-2 and TRBJ2-3; the match to TRBD2 covers 10 bases. Germline CDR1 SGHTA, CDR2 FQGNSA. The CDR3 loop spans 17 amino acids. The J segment lost 5 bases and the V segment lost 5 bases, leaving 13 bases of the junction unmatched. The CDR3 loop reads CASSPREPSGRVDTQYF. In nucleotides, the CDR3 is TGTGCCAGCAGCCCCAGGGAACCTAGCGGGAGAGTAGATACGCAGTATTTT.

The chain couples TRBV7-9 to TRBJ2-7, with 10 positions matching TRBD1. The ends lost 5 bases at V and 5 bases at J; junction bases unmatched: 6. Per germline, CDR1 SEHNR and CDR2 FQNEAQ (reference sequence). The CDR3 consists of 14 residues. The CDR3 loop is CASSKDRGDDEQYF. CDR3 DNA: TGTGCCAGCAGCAAGGACAGGGGGGACGACGAGCAGTACTTC.

V is TRBV19 and J is TRBJ2-3; D possibly corresponds to TRBD1 (5 bases). The CDR3 runs to 13 residues. Trimming cost V 5 bases and J 4 bases, with 10 bases left between them. Germline V gene sequence: CDR1 LNHDA, CDR2 SQIVND (reference sequence). Written as DNA, the CDR3 is TGTGCCAGTAGTTACCAGGGATCAGATACGCAGTATTTT. This translates into CASSYQGSDTQYF.

This clone has just a few counts. This chain connects TRBV5-4 to TRBJ2-5, with D perhaps matching TRBD1 (6 bases). Germline V gives CDR1 SGHNT, CDR2 YYREEE (reference sequence). The CDR3 has 15 residues. V was cut by 1 base and J by 2 bases, with 12 bases left in between. The CDR3 coding sequence is TGTGCCAGCAGCTTGCTGGGGACATCACAAGAGACCCAGTACTTC. Its translation is CASSLLGTSQETQYF.

The chain carries TRBV2 and TRBJ2-1; D is perhaps TRBD2 (5 bases). V lost 7 bases, J lost 3 bases, and 13 bases lay in between. Germline assignment: CDR1 SNHLY and CDR2 FYNNEI. This CDR3 has 14 amino acids. The CDR3 sequence: CASTERPLYNEQFF. CDR3 bases: TGTGCCAGCACTGAGCGGCCCCTCTACAATGAGCAGTTCTTC.

V is TRBV27 and J is TRBJ2-7; a possible D gene is TRBD2 (7 bases). V was pared by 4 bases and J by 9 bases, with 13 bases between. Germline V gene data show CDR1 as MNHEY and CDR2 as SMNVEV (reference sequence). CDR3 length equals 12 residues. CDR3 DNA sequence: TGTGCCAGCAGTTATAGGGGAGGGGGGCAGTACTTC. Translation: CASSYRGGGQYF.

The chain carries TRBV14 and TRBJ2-7, with TRBD2 identical over 11 bases. Germline values: CDR1 SGHDN, CDR2 FVKESK. The CDR3 consists of 15 residues. J lost 3 bases, V lost 4 bases, and 5 bases had no gene match. For the CDR3, the DNA is TGTGCCAGCAGCCCGCTACTAGCGGGAGTCTACGAGCAGTACTTC. Protein: CASSPLLAGVYEQYF.

The chain has TRBV2 and TRBJ2-7; 7 bases align to TRBD1. With V trimmed by 6 bases and J by 6 bases, 11 bases remained unmatched. CDR3 length equals 14 residues. CDR1 SNHLY and CDR2 FYNNEI come from the germline V gene. In DNA, the CDR3 is TGTGCCAGCAGCCACGACAGGGTAAGGTTCGAGCAGTACTTC. Protein product: CASSHDRVRFEQYF. The entire variable domain, with the rest obtained from reference TRBV2 and TRBJ2-7, is as follows: EPEVTQTPSHQVTQMGQEVILRCVPISNHLYFYWYRQILGQKVEFLVSFYNNEISEKSEIFDDQFSVERPDGSNFTLKIRSTKLEDSAMYFCASSHDRVRFEQYFGPGTRLTVT.

The genes are TRBV13 and TRBJ1-1; D is unresolved. The CDR3 length is 15 residues. With 5 bases removed from V and 1 base from J, the gap between germline ends came to 14 bases. The germline V gene encodes CDR1 PRHDT and CDR2 FYEKMQ (reference sequence). The CDR3 nucleotides are TGTGCCAGCAGCCTGGGAGGACGGAAGAACACTGAAGCTTTCTTT. This encodes CASSLGGRKNTEAFF.

This clone has a single count. The chain's CDR3 is CASGIHRGAEAFF. In DNA form, the CDR3 reads TGTGCTAGTGGTATACACAGGGGCGCTGAAGCTTTCTTT. V gene TRBV12-5 combines with J gene TRBJ1-1, with TRBD1 matching 7 bases. The V and J ends lost 5 bases and 6 bases, in that order; junction bases with no gene match: 6. CDR1 and CDR2 (germline): LGHNT, FRNRAP. The CDR3 loop spans 13 amino acids.

The sample holds a few counts of this clone. The rearrangement joins TRBV13 to TRBJ2-1, with D possibly matching TRBD2 (6 bases). Germline CDR1 PRHDT, CDR2 FYEKMQ (reference sequence). This CDR3 is built from 13 residues. V lost 4 bases, J lost 9 bases, and 13 bases lay in between. CDR3 residues: CASSSLTGSEQFF. In DNA, the CDR3 is TGTGCCAGCAGCTCACTCACCGGGAGTGAGCAGTTCTTC.

The chain has TRBV7-9 and TRBJ2-5; 9 nucleotides line up with TRBD2. J gave up 5 bases and V 10 bases, and 14 bases lay outside the gene matches. Germline V gene data show CDR1 as SEHNR and CDR2 as FQNEAQ (reference sequence). This CDR3 comprises 15 residues. CDR3 DNA sequence: TGTGCCATAGCAATTGGCGGGAGGGCCTGGGAGACCCAGTACTTC. This encodes CAIAIGGRAWETQYF.